This T cell receptor beta chain was recovered during a study of vaccination effects on CD4 cells after COVID-19 (dated by TCRdb to 2022 to 2024). With respect to the entire study: Each participant received two doses of an mRNA SARS-CoV-2 vaccine, either BNT162b2 or mRNA-1273. In both COVID-19 convalescent patients and infection-naive vaccine recipients, the study compared SARS-CoV-2 spike-specific CD4+ TCR repertoires from before mRNA vaccination with those from after it. Altogether, over 9 COVID-19 convalescent patients and several SARS-CoV-2-naive healthy vaccine recipients made up the full study. The Oncomine TCR Beta short-read assay on an Illumina iSeq 100 was used to sequence cultures from other donors in the study. The paper's findings and limits, for the study overall: Only a small number of convalescent patients were included, and no early post-infection timepoints were available, which limited the study. In healthy vaccine recipients, vaccine-induced clones were almost all SARS-CoV-2 mono-reactive, with only 1 of 255 being cross-reactive with common cold coronaviruses. Clones induced by infection and clones induced by vaccination both contracted markedly at late timepoints after vaccination, which fits with T cell responses waning over time.

To identify antigen-specific CD4+ T cell clonotypes by their expansion, the ViraFEST assay first stimulated PBMC with viral peptide pools and then applied TCR sequencing. After more than 9 days of culture, CD4+ T cells were isolated with the EasySep CD4+ T cell isolation kit. Negative nucleocapsid antibody results before and after vaccination confirmed that the healthy vaccine recipients had no prior SARS-CoV-2 infection. Approximately 2 million PBMC per well were cultured in IMDM with about 5.4% human AB serum, roughly 10 IU/ml IL-2 and gentamicin, plus 10 ug/ml peptides. Half of the culture medium was replaced with fresh IL-2-containing medium on days 3 and 7. Each peptide stimulation condition was cultured in triplicate wells unless otherwise noted. Using Ficoll-Paque Plus gradient centrifugation, PBMC were separated from whole blood and then either used fresh or cryopreserved at -140C. Overlapping peptide pools spanned the spike proteins of SARS-CoV-2 and the common cold coronaviruses HCoV-NL63, HCoV-OC43 and HCoV-229E. The QIAamp micro DNA kit was used to extract genomic DNA from the cultured CD4+ T cells.

V gives up 0 bases and J gives up 3 bases, and the segment between their germline ends measures 9 bases. Based on the germline V gene, the CDR1 and CDR2 sequences are SGHRS and YFSETQ. The CDR3 sequence holds 14 residues, the cysteine and phenylalanine included. Only CDR3 DNA remains: 42 bases, in frame from the first base. On this clone: This receptor's antigen is unknown. It has no much larger one-base neighbor in the sample; base qualities were not kept.

The library was produced with the immunoSEQ multiplex PCR assay. DNA from the CD4+ T cells that had been cultured and isolated underwent TCR beta CDR3 sequencing. The paper's processing steps were these. Non-productive TCR sequences were removed and reads were trimmed to the CDR3 region, keeping CDR3s of at least 7 amino acids. The MANAFEST web app was used to identify antigen-specific clonotypes by comparing expansion in peptide wells with expansion in reference cultures. To count as positive, a clone had to show expansion at FDR<0.05 compared with the reference and with all other wells, an odds ratio above 5, and a frequency above 0.1% in two replicate wells. Cross-reactive clonotypes were defined as significantly expanded in SARS-CoV-2 spike wells and in at least one common cold coronavirus spike condition. CDR3 similarity was assessed by Levenshtein distance using the stringdist R package, and unrooted trees were constructed with ape in R 3.6.1. TCRdb re-hosts the immuneACCESS table, in-frame sequences only. Its copies lack some clones; in the studies checked, an unresolved V gene accounts for under half of them, and the cause for the rest is not known. The V and J calls and clone size come from that table; D and trimming were worked out from the DNA. The sample includes 30,000 to 35,000 clones, with around four fifths observed a single time. The leading ten clones occupy around 30% of the sample.

The material sequenced was CD4+ T cells from PBMCs cultured with HCoV-OC43 spike peptides, taken before COVID-19 vaccination. What this sample's cell subset or site label stands for: HCoV-OC43 spike overlapping peptide pool stimulation. The chain was built from TRBV5-1 and TRBJ1-1; the D gene is unclear. The TCR comes from a human donor who received a COVID-19 vaccine. The DNA sequence follows: TGCGCCAGCAGCTTGGACGGACTCGACACTGAAGCTTTCTTT. It translates as CASSLDGLDTEAFF.